This T cell receptor beta chain was recovered during a study of blood T cell repertoires in COVID-19. Background on the study: Samples representing acute and convalescent COVID-19 were sourced from the United States, Italy and Spain. The analysed material was cDNA or gDNA that came from T cells, B-cell-depleted T cells, or PBMCs.

In the original processing: Estimates of nucleated cell counts were drawn from the amplification of reference gene primers. Sequencing used immunoSEQ multiplex PCR; TCRdb keeps in-frame clones, though not all of them. The DNA gave D and trimming, while V, J and clone size come from that table. The sample comprises approximately 200,000 clones, approximately 81% of which are singletons, and about 20% rests with the top ten. The germline V and J ends were trimmed by 4 bases and 6 bases, with 12 bases remaining between them. The CDR3 runs to 13 residues. In germline, CDR1 is KGHSH, CDR2 LQKENI. Seattle participants joined during active infection and were tracked over time.

The chain uses TRBV18 and TRBJ1-1, with D unclear. The sequence derives from a person aged 70 to 85 with COVID-19, enrolled during active disease. The sequenced sample consisted of peripheral blood. The CDR3 nucleotides are TGTGCCAGCTCACAGGTTCCTGGGCCTGAAGCTTTCTTT. Its translation is CASSQVPGPEAFF.